Described below is a single T cell receptor (beta chain) sequence and its context. Its antigen is unknown. Both 60 Vbeta primers and 13 Jbeta primers went into the PCR. Method: immunoSEQ multiplex PCR; TCRdb's copy keeps in-frame clones and lacks some. Among under 150,000 clones, 70% to 80% were seen once, and the ten largest hold 3.1%. Trimming at V came to 2 bases and at J to 1 base, leaving 13 bases not matched to a gene. Germline CDR1 GTSNPN, CDR2 SVGIG (reference sequence). The CDR3 is 18 residues long. These data originate in a study of cytomegalovirus exposure and HLA in healthy donors. About the research overall: Of several hundred genotyped donors, about 81% grouped in the Caucasian-associated ancestry cluster.

Study-level results: Reportedly, cytomegalovirus status was diagnosed with high sensitivity and specificity. Only CMV serostatus was available as immune exposure information.

This clonotype originated in a female donor in good health and CMV-seronegative. The chain is built from TRBV30 and TRBJ2-2, with 7 nucleotides matching TRBD1. Sequenced sample: PBMCs. The CDR3 here is CAWSPSGQTIVNTGELFF. The CDR3 DNA reads as TGTGCCTGGAGTCCCTCGGGACAGACGATCGTGAACACCGGGGAGCTGTTTTTT.